The 6 T cell receptor beta chains reported below all come from one sample, sequenced in a study of blood T cells in healthy people across ages. The second PCR ran about 6 to 12 cycles with a sample-barcoded 5' primer and J-beta primers. TCRdb independently ran MiXCR on the 5' RACE reads; one entry per CDR3 protein. The sample contains about 620,000 distinct CDR3 sequences, roughly 21% of which appear only once. Sequenced input: blood. The receptors shown here come from a man between 65 and 85 years old in good health.

This clonotype was seen a handful of times. V and J are TRBV29-1 and TRBJ2-6; D not certain. CDR3 length: 15 residues. Deletions cut 4 bases from V and 0 bases from J, with 10 bases between. Germline V lookup: CDR1 SQVTM, CDR2 ANQGSEA. The DNA for the CDR3 is TGCAGCGTTGTGGTTTCGCACTCTGGGGCCAACGTCCTGACTTTC. Translating gives CSVVVSHSGANVLTF.

The V gene is TRBV3-1, the J gene TRBJ1-2, with D possibly being TRBD1 (5 bases). CDR1 and CDR2 from the germline V gene are LGHDT and YNNKEL (reference sequence). V lost 2 bases to trimming and J lost 3 bases, with 7 bases between them. This CDR3 is built from 13 residues. Here the CDR3 DNA reads TGTGCCAGCAGCCAACTGGGGGACTATGGCTACACCTTC. Protein: CASSQLGDYGYTF.

In its sample, this clonotype was seen a few times. This chain uses TRBV3-1 with TRBJ2-5, with 7 positions matching TRBD1. Trimming cost V 5 bases and J 5 bases; bases outside gene matches: 8. This CDR3 is 14 amino acids long. Germline V lookup: CDR1 LGHDT, CDR2 YNNKEL (reference sequence). The DNA of the CDR3 is TGTGCCAGCAGCACGACAGGGCGAAGGGAGACCCAGTACTTC. Translating it yields CASSTTGRRETQYF.

This clonotype came up a few times. With a much larger clone just one base away, this may be a read error. The chain couples TRBV29-1 to TRBJ2-5; TRBD1 might be the D (5 bases). CDR1 and CDR2 from the germline V gene are SQVTM and ANQGSEA. This CDR3 has 12 amino acids. The CDR3, as DNA: TGCAGCGTTCAGGGAACGGGCTACGAGCAGTGCTTC. It yields the protein CSVQGTGYEQCF. The full variable domain, completed using reference TRBV29-1 and TRBJ2-5, is SAVISQKPSRDICQRGTSLTIQCQVDSQVTMMFWYRQQPGQSLTLIATANQGSEATYESGFVIDKFPISRPNLTFSTLTVSNMSPEDSSIYLCSVQGTGYEQCFGPGTRLLVL.

This clonotype was seen a few times. V gene TRBV12-3 or TRBV12-4 combines with J gene TRBJ1-3, with D perhaps TRBD1 (5 bases). This CDR3 has 15 residues. The V and J ends lost 6 bases and 3 bases respectively, with 15 bases between them. The CDR3 region is CASRITRGSGNTIYF. CDR3 in DNA: TGTGCCAGCAGGATTACAAGGGGCAGTGGAAACACCATATATTTT.

The CDR3 spells CASSQDQKGGLDPNEQFF. CDR3 bases: TGTGCCAGCAGCCAAGATCAGAAGGGGGGCCTAGACCCCAATGAGCAGTTCTTC. The V gene is TRBV14, the J gene TRBJ2-5; either TRBD1 or TRBD2 may fit D (6 bases each). The DNA end lines up better with TRBJ2-1; the J call may be wrong. The length of the CDR3 is 18 residues. Germline assignment: CDR1 SGHDN and CDR2 FVKESK.